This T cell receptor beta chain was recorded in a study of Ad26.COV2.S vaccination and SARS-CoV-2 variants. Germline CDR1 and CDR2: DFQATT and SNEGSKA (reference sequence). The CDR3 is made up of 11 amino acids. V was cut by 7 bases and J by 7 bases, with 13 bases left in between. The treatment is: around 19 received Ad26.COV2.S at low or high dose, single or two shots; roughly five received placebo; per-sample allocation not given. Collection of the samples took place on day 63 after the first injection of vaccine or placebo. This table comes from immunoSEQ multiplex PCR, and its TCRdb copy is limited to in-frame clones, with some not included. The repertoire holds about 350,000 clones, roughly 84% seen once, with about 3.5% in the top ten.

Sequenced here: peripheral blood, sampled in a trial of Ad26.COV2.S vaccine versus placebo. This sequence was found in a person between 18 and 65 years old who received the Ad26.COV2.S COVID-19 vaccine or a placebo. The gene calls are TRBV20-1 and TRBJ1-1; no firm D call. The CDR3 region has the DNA TGCAGTGTTTCGCGGGCTATTGAAGCTTTCTTT. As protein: CSVSRAIEAFF.